Below, 21 T cell receptor beta chains from the same sample are listed, as sequenced in a study of vaccination effects on CD4 cells after COVID-19. Sequencing in the ViraFEST assay came after antigen-specific CD4+ T cells had been expanded with viral peptide pools, which were used to stimulate PBMC. Isolation of CD4+ T cells took place after about 10 days of culture. Each participant was given two doses of one vaccine (BNT162b2 or mRNA-1273). Libraries were prepared by immunoSEQ multiplex PCR; TCRdb keeps only in-frame clonotypes and omits some of them. The sample carries some 27,000 clones, roughly 70% recorded once. No antigen is known for these receptors. Sequencing was performed on CD4+ T cells from PBMCs cultured with HCoV-NL63 spike peptides, taken after COVID-19 vaccination. All receptors come from a human donor who received a COVID-19 vaccine.

In this sample, this clone turned up a few times. The V gene is TRBV5-1, the J gene TRBJ2-7; D is perhaps TRBD2 (6 bases). V was trimmed by 7 bases and J by 0 bases, leaving 14 bases between them. CDR3 length: 14 residues. Germline V gene data show CDR1 as SGHRS and CDR2 as YFSETQ. CDR3 nucleotide sequence: TGCGCCAGCCGAGGCGGGGTGAGCTCCTACGAGCAGTACTTC. Its protein is CASRGGVSSYEQYF.

The chain is built from TRBV2 and TRBJ2-4; 11 bases agree with TRBD2. Losses at the gene ends were 6 bases for V and 6 bases for J; bases not matched to a gene: 13. CDR3 length equals 17 residues. The germline V gene has CDR1 SNHLY and CDR2 FYNNEI. In DNA, the CDR3 is TGTGCCAGCAGCCCAAGGAGTAGCGGGGGGGCCGGAAACATTCAGTACTTC. Its protein product is CASSPRSSGGAGNIQYF.

This sequence joins TRBV9 and TRBJ2-4; D uncertain. V lost 3 bases and J 6 bases, leaving 4 bases between the germline ends. The length of the CDR3 is 11 residues. Germline CDR1 and CDR2: SGDLS and YYNGEE. CDR3 coding DNA: TGTGCCAGCAGCGACCGAAACATTCAGTACTTC. It specifies CASSDRNIQYF. Looking up the rest from reference TRBV9 and TRBJ2-4 gives the full variable domain: DSGVTQTPKHLITATGQRVTLRCSPRSGDLSVYWYQQSLDQGLQFLIQYYNGEERAKGNILERFSAQQFPDLHSELNLSSLELGDSALYFCASSDRNIQYFGAGTRLSVL.

V and J are TRBV6-5 and TRBJ1-1; possibly TRBD1 for D (6 bases). Germline V gene lookup returns CDR1 MNHEY and CDR2 SVGAGI. The V end was cut by 6 bases, the J end by 3 bases, with 14 bases between. The CDR3 length is 14 residues. The CDR3, as DNA: TGTGCCAGCAGACGACGGACAGCCCACACTGAAGCTTTCTTT. The encoded protein is CASRRRTAHTEAFF.

This clone was observed a few times. This chain links TRBV30 with TRBJ1-5; 7 bases are a match to TRBD1. There are 13 residues in the CDR3. CDR1 and CDR2 from the germline V gene are GTSNPN and SVGIG (reference sequence). V was clipped by 4 bases and J by 9 bases; unmatched bases: 9. CDR3 DNA: TGTGCCTGGAACCACAGGGGAGAGGGGCCCCAGCATTTT. Residues: CAWNHRGEGPQHF.

This clone occurred once. This chain links TRBV6-2 or TRBV6-3 with TRBJ2-3; D may be TRBD2 (6 bases). The CDR3 contains 14 residues. In germline, CDR1 is MNHEY, CDR2 SVGEGT. V was pared by 5 bases and J by 5 bases, with 14 bases between. The CDR3 nucleotides read TGTGCCAGCAGTCCCAGACTAGGAGGAGATACGCAGTATTTT. Its protein product is CASSPRLGGDTQYF.

The chain links TRBV9 to TRBJ1-1; 8 bases are shared with TRBD1. Germline V gives CDR1 SGDLS, CDR2 YYNGEE. The CDR3 is 15 amino acids. V lost 4 bases to trimming and J lost 1 base; unmatched junction nucleotides: 6. The CDR3 sequence: CASSTGQVTNTEAFF. In DNA form, the CDR3 reads TGTGCCAGCAGCACGGGACAGGTGACGAACACTGAAGCTTTCTTT.

The chain is built from TRBV12-5 and TRBJ2-2; D gene uncertain. The CDR3 consists of 13 residues. Trimming stripped 7 bases from V and 2 bases from J, with 8 bases between. In germline, CDR1 is LGHNT, CDR2 FRNRAP. CDR3 nucleotides: TGTGCTAGTGCCCCACTCAACACCGGGGAGCTGTTTTTT. Its protein product is CASAPLNTGELFF.

V and J are TRBV6-5 and TRBJ1-2, with D possibly being TRBD1 (5 bases). The CDR3 loop spans 14 amino acids. The V gene's germline CDR1 is MNHEY and CDR2 SVGAGI. V lost 6 bases to trimming and J lost 5 bases, with 16 bases between them. The CDR3 spells CASSLSGHSYGYTF. The CDR3 DNA is TGTGCCAGCAGCCTATCCGGACACTCATATGGCTACACCTTC.

The chain has TRBV18 and TRBJ1-1; D ambiguous. Trimming cost V 2 bases and J 3 bases, with 7 bases left between them. In germline, CDR1 is KGHSH, CDR2 LQKENI. This CDR3 is 13 amino acids long. CDR3 sequence (DNA): TGTGCCAGCTCACCAATCCGGGACACTGAAGCTTTCTTT. Translating gives CASSPIRDTEAFF.

This chain connects TRBV18 to TRBJ1-1; 7 bases agree with TRBD1. V was clipped by 3 bases and J by 7 bases; unmatched bases: 5. This CDR3 has 13 residues. CDR1 is KGHSH and CDR2 is LQKENI in the germline V gene. In nucleotides, the CDR3 is TGTGCCAGCTCACCCGGACAGGAGGGTGAAGCTTTCTTT. Encoded protein: CASSPGQEGEAFF.

The chain joins TRBV9 to TRBJ1-6, with TRBD1 as a possible D gene (6 bases). There are 14 residues in the CDR3. The V end was cut by 6 bases, the J end by 8 bases, with 15 bases between. Germline V gives CDR1 SGDLS, CDR2 YYNGEE. The CDR3 protein is CASKQGLRDSPLHF. Written as DNA, the CDR3 is TGTGCCAGCAAGCAGGGGCTGAGGGATTCACCCCTCCACTTT.

There are a few counts of this clone. The V call is TRBV2, the J call TRBJ2-1; 7 nucleotides align to TRBD2. Germline V gene sequence: CDR1 SNHLY, CDR2 FYNNEI. This CDR3 contains 12 residues. Trimming removed 7 bases from V and 8 bases from J; junction bases left unmatched: 5. The CDR3 sequence: CASKGGRDEQFF. CDR3 in DNA: TGTGCCAGCAAGGGCGGGAGAGATGAGCAGTTCTTC.

The chain carries TRBV5-1 and TRBJ2-7; D assignment may be TRBD1 or TRBD2 (6 bases each). CDR3 length: 14 amino acids. Germline lookup yields CDR1 SGHRS and CDR2 YFSETQ. Trimming pared 2 bases from V and 5 bases from J, leaving 14 bases between. The DNA of the CDR3 is TGCGCCAGCAGCTTTGGACAGCGGACTAACGAGCAGTACTTC. Protein product: CASSFGQRTNEQYF.

CDR3 sequence: CASRTTGYAGELFF. CDR3 nucleotide sequence: TGTGCCAGCAGGACAACAGGGTACGCCGGGGAGCTGTTTTTT. This chain connects TRBV6-5 to TRBJ2-2; TRBD1 is a possible D gene (6 bases). The CDR3 is made up of 14 amino acids. In germline, CDR1 is MNHEY, CDR2 SVGAGI. V lost 6 bases and J 6 bases, leaving 14 bases between the germline ends.

The chain carries TRBV14 and TRBJ1-2; D not certain. CDR3 length: 13 amino acids. Germline V gives CDR1 SGHDN, CDR2 FVKESK. V lost 2 bases and J lost 6, with 10 bases in between. CDR3 in amino acids: CASSQLRRDGYTF. CDR3 DNA sequence: TGTGCCAGCAGCCAACTCAGGAGAGATGGCTACACCTTC.

This chain joins TRBV9 and TRBJ2-3; D remains unclear. CDR1 is SGDLS and CDR2 is YYNGEE in the germline V gene. The CDR3 length is 15 residues. V shed 0 bases and J shed 2 bases, with 10 bases lying between them. CDR3 DNA: TGTGCCAGCAGCGTAGGGGGTGGGATCACAGATACGCAGTATTTT. Its translation: CASSVGGGITDTQYF.

The chain employs TRBV30 and TRBJ1-2, with a weak D call TRBD1 (5 bases). With 3 bases removed from V and 3 bases from J, the gap between germline ends came to 14 bases. The germline V gene encodes CDR1 GTSNPN and CDR2 SVGIG (reference sequence). The CDR3 extends over 14 amino acids. The CDR3 protein is CAWRDGGDDYGYTF. CDR3 coding DNA: TGTGCCTGGAGGGATGGAGGGGATGACTATGGCTACACCTTC.

The rearrangement links TRBV5-8 to TRBJ1-4, with 7 bases fitting TRBD1. The germline CDR1 and CDR2 sequences are SGHTS and YDEGEE. Trimming removed 4 bases from V and 5 bases from J; junction bases left unmatched: 8. The CDR3 length is 15 residues. The CDR3 is CASSRNRGANEKLFF. CDR3 DNA: TGTGCCAGCAGCCGGAACAGGGGTGCGAATGAAAAACTGTTTTTT.

In this sample, this clone turned up a few times. The V and J genes are TRBV10-3 and TRBJ1-5; no firm D call. The CDR3 extends over 19 amino acids. The V and J ends lost 1 base and 3 bases respectively, with 22 bases between them. The germline CDR1 and CDR2 sequences are ENHRY and SYGVKD. The CDR3 is CAISEFGVTTSSPNQPQHF. CDR3 nucleotide sequence: TGTGCCATCAGTGAGTTCGGGGTCACTACCTCTAGTCCCAATCAGCCCCAGCATTTT.

This clone was detected a few times. The chain carries TRBV5-1 and TRBJ2-7; 9 nucleotides match TRBD2. The V gene's germline CDR1 is SGHRS and CDR2 YFSETQ. After removal of 4 bases from V and 2 bases from J, the junction contained 19 bases not matched to a gene. This CDR3 comprises 19 residues. DNA for the CDR3: TGCGCCAGCAGCCCCGGGGGGTGGAGCGGGAGGAAGGTGACCTACGAGCAGTACTTC. Its protein is CASSPGGWSGRKVTYEQYF.